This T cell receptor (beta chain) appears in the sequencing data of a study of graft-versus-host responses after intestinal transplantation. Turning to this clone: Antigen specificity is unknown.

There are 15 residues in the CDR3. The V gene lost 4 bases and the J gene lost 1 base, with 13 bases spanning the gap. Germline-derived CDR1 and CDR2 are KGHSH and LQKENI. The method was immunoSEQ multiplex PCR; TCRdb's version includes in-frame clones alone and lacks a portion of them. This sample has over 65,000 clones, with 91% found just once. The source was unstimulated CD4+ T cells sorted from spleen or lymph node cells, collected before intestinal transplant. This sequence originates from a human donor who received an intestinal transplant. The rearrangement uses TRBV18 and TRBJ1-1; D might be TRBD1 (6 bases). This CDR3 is CASSLNRVGNTEAFF. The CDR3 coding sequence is TGTGCCAGCTCACTCAACAGGGTGGGGAACACTGAAGCTTTCTTT. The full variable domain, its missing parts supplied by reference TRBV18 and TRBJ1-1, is NAGVMQNPRHLVRRRGQEARLRCSPMKGHSHVYWYRQLPEEGLKFMVYLQKENIIDESGMPKERFSAEFPKEGPSILRIQQVVRGDSAAYFCASSLNRVGNTEAFFGQGTRLTVV.